Below are 32 T cell receptor beta chains sequenced from a single sample in a study of blood T cells in healthy people across ages. Through a sample-barcoded 5' primer and a J-beta primer mix, a second PCR was run for roughly 6 to 12 cycles. TCRdb reprocessed the 5' RACE reads via MiXCR and lists one record per CDR3 protein. The sample has some 1.8 million distinct CDR3 sequences; roughly two fifths are singletons. Sequenced: blood. The receptors shown here come from a human donor in good health.

This clonotype was counted a few times. The rearrangement joins TRBV29-1 to TRBJ2-1; the D gene could be TRBD1 or TRBD2 (6 bases each). The germline V gene encodes CDR1 SQVTM and CDR2 ANQGSEA. V was cut by 8 bases and J by 7 bases, with 18 bases left in between. The CDR3 has 13 residues. The CDR3 nucleotides are TGCAGCCTGAGGGCAGGGGCGGGGAATGAGCAGTTCTTC. It codes for CSLRAGAGNEQFF.

The V call is TRBV7-9, the J call TRBJ2-1, with 7 positions matching TRBD1. The CDR3 consists of 13 residues. The J segment lost 10 bases and the V segment lost 2 bases, leaving 5 bases of the junction unmatched. Germline CDR1 is SEHNR and CDR2 is FQNEAQ (reference sequence). CDR3 bases: TGTGCCAGCAGCTTAACTCGGGACAGCGAGCAGTTCTTC. It specifies CASSLTRDSEQFF.

The V gene is TRBV2, the J gene TRBJ2-3; 8 positions agree with TRBD2. This CDR3 comprises 15 residues. From germline, CDR1 is SNHLY and CDR2 FYNNEI. J lost 2 bases, V lost 5 bases, and 6 bases had no gene match. CDR3 region: CASSTRRGVTDTQYF. The DNA for the CDR3 is TGTGCCAGCAGTACACGGCGGGGGGTCACAGATACGCAGTATTTT.

The chain links TRBV28 to TRBJ1-5, with 9 bases fitting TRBD1. Germline assignment: CDR1 MDHEN and CDR2 SYDVKM. This CDR3 has 16 amino acids. V lost 3 bases to trimming and J lost 4 bases; unmatched junction nucleotides: 7. The CDR3 region is CASSFSSGTGNQPQHF. The CDR3 DNA reads TGTGCCAGCAGTTTCTCATCCGGGACAGGGAATCAGCCCCAGCATTTT. The whole variable domain, remainder taken from reference TRBV28 and TRBJ1-5, is DVKVTQSSRYLVKRTGEKVFLECVQDMDHENMFWYRQDPGLGLRLIYFSYDVKMKEKGDIPEGYSVSREKKERFSLILESASTNQTSMYLCASSFSSGTGNQPQHFGDGTRLSIL.

This clonotype showed up just a few times. The genes are TRBV29-1 and TRBJ1-2; 9 bases match TRBD1. Per germline, CDR1 SQVTM and CDR2 ANQGSEA. This CDR3 has 12 amino acids. V dropped 3 bases and J dropped 8; count of bases not matched to a gene: 4. The CDR3 is CSVEDRGGGYTF. The CDR3 DNA is TGCAGCGTTGAGGACAGGGGCGGGGGCTACACCTTC.

This clonotype was seen only once. The chain has TRBV6-1 and TRBJ1-1; D is possibly TRBD1 (5 bases). V was pared by 2 bases and J by 1 base, with 14 bases between. The CDR3 runs 16 residues. Germline CDR1 reads MNHNS; CDR2 reads SASEGT. The CDR3 DNA reads TGTGCCAGCAGTGAACGGGCGGGGGGGAAGAACACTGAAGCTTTCTTT. Amino acids: CASSERAGGKNTEAFF.

This clonotype was seen a handful of times. The genes are TRBV5-1 and TRBJ2-5, with TRBD2 as a possible D gene (6 bases). The germline V gene has CDR1 SGHRS and CDR2 YFSETQ. V was pared by 0 bases and J by 2 bases, with 14 bases between. The CDR3 covers 16 residues. CDR3 nucleotide sequence: TGCGCCAGCAGCTTGGGGGGGAGTAGCGGACAAGAGACCCAGTACTTC. It specifies CASSLGGSSGQETQYF.

This rearrangement joins TRBV20-1 to TRBJ1-1; D uncertain. V was shortened by 5 bases and J by 3 bases, with 13 bases between the two germline ends. Per the germline V gene, CDR1 is DFQATT and CDR2 is SNEGSKA (reference sequence). The CDR3 sequence is 13 residues long. Here the CDR3 reads CSAAREPYTEAFF. The DNA of the CDR3 is TGCAGTGCTGCAAGGGAGCCATACACTGAAGCTTTCTTT.

This clonotype has more than one count but fewer than ten. The V call is TRBV12-3 or TRBV12-4, the J call TRBJ1-2; D uncertain. The V and J ends lost 3 bases and 3 bases respectively, with 5 bases between them. CDR3 length equals 12 residues. CDR3 residues: CASSFSYYGYTF. DNA of the CDR3: TGTGCCAGCAGTTTTAGTTACTATGGCTACACCTTC.

The CDR3 reads CATSRDLGHSNQPQHF. CDR3 sequence (DNA): TGTGCCACCAGCAGAGATTTAGGGCACAGCAATCAGCCCCAGCATTTT. The chain recombines TRBV15 with TRBJ1-5; D is ambiguous. Germline V gene sequence: CDR1 LNHNV, CDR2 YYDKDF (reference sequence). Trimming removed 0 bases at V and 1 base at J, with 10 bases between. The CDR3 is 16 residues long.

The CDR3: CASSPVTENTEAFF. In nucleotides, the CDR3 is TGTGCCAGCAGCCCGGTGACGGAGAACACTGAAGCTTTCTTT. This chain connects TRBV11-2 to TRBJ1-1, with D unresolved. Germline V gene sequence: CDR1 SGHAT, CDR2 FQNNGV. The CDR3 has 14 amino acids. V gave up 5 bases and J gave up 1 base, with 11 bases separating them.

A few counts support this clonotype. The chain combines TRBV20-1 with TRBJ2-7; 7 bases are shared with TRBD1. Germline CDR1 DFQATT, CDR2 SNEGSKA (reference sequence). V trimming: 4 bases; J trimming: 3 bases; junction bases outside the gene matches: 6. The length of the CDR3 is 13 residues. As DNA, the CDR3 is TGCAGTGCTACCCCCAACAGGGGCTACGAGCAGTACTTC. It translates to CSATPNRGYEQYF.

This clonotype was found a few times. The chain uses TRBV7-9 and TRBJ1-2, with D uncertain. This CDR3 is built from 14 residues. Trimming left V 5 bases short and J 4 bases short, with 14 bases between. Germline V gene sequence: CDR1 SEHNR, CDR2 FQNEAQ (reference sequence). CDR3 sequence (DNA): TGTGCCAGCAGCCAGAAAACCCCCCCCTATGGCTACACCTTC. It translates to CASSQKTPPYGYTF.

This clonotype was observed a few times. This rearrangement joins TRBV4-3 to TRBJ1-2, with a possible D match to TRBD1 (5 bases). V was shortened by 0 bases and J by 4 bases, with 12 bases between the two germline ends. The V gene's germline CDR1 is LGHNA and CDR2 YSLEER. The CDR3 extends over 15 amino acids. The DNA for the CDR3 is TGCGCCAGCAGCCAAGAATATGGGGGGAGCTATGGCTACACCTTC. Amino acids: CASSQEYGGSYGYTF.

This clonotype was picked up many times. This chain connects TRBV6-5 to TRBJ2-1, with unresolved D. The length of the CDR3 is 15 residues. Trimming left V 2 bases short and J 4 bases short, with 12 bases between. Germline V gene data show CDR1 as MNHEY and CDR2 as SVGAGI. Here the CDR3 reads CASSYRDGIYNEQFF. The DNA for the CDR3 is TGTGCCAGCAGTTACAGGGATGGGATTTACAATGAGCAGTTCTTC.

The chain carries TRBV7-2 and TRBJ2-1; no reliable D call. The V gene's germline CDR1 is SGHTA and CDR2 FQGNSA. Trimming left V 2 bases short and J 0 bases short, with 14 bases between. The CDR3 runs to 17 residues. The CDR3 region is CASSLFDGPNSYNEQFF. The CDR3 DNA follows: TGTGCCAGCAGCTTATTCGATGGCCCTAACTCCTACAATGAGCAGTTCTTC.

The chain links TRBV4-3 to TRBJ2-1; D is undetermined. Germline V CDR1 and CDR2: LGHNA, YSLEER. This CDR3 region has 15 residues. V was trimmed by 0 bases and J by 4 bases, leaving 10 bases between them. The CDR3 bases are TGCGCCAGCAGCCAAGATCGGGCGGCGTACAATGAGCAGTTCTTC. Translated, it gives CASSQDRAAYNEQFF.

This clonotype was counted only a few times. V gene TRBV7-9 combines with J gene TRBJ1-2; D ambiguous. In germline, CDR1 is SEHNR, CDR2 FQNEAQ (reference sequence). This CDR3 is built from 13 residues. V dropped 4 bases and J dropped 12 bases, with 18 bases sitting between them. CDR3 loop: CASSSLREALHTF. CDR3 DNA sequence: TGTGCCAGCAGCTCCCTCCGGGAAGCCCTCCACACCTTC.

This chain links TRBV28 with TRBJ2-7, with 13 bases fitting TRBD2. Trimming cost V 7 bases and J 2 bases; bases outside gene matches: 8. The CDR3 contains 16 residues. In germline, CDR1 is MDHEN, CDR2 SYDVKM. The CDR3 DNA is TGTGCCAGCACCCGGGGACTAGCGGGGACAGCCTACGAGCAGTACTTC. Amino acids: CASTRGLAGTAYEQYF.

Points on this clonotype: One junction end does not reproduce the germline sequence, and a read error may be involved. The chain links TRBV4-2 to TRBJ1-5; 8 bases are shared with TRBD1. Germline lookup yields CDR1 LGHNA and CDR2 YNFKEQ. This CDR3 has 14 amino acids. The CDR3 DNA reads as TGTACCAGCAGCCAGTCAACAGGGGGTCAGCCCCAGCATTTT. Amino acid sequence: CTSSQSTGGQPQHF.

J is TRBJ1-2 and V is TRBV30; possibly TRBD1 for D (5 bases). Germline values: CDR1 GTSNPN, CDR2 SVGIG (reference sequence). Trimming took off 0 bases at V and 2 bases at J, with 13 bases between the two ends. This CDR3 spans 15 amino acids. The CDR3 DNA follows: TGTGCCTGGAGTGTACCAGGACAAGGGAACTATGGCTACACCTTC. Translated, it gives CAWSVPGQGNYGYTF.

V is TRBV6-6 and J is TRBJ1-5, with D uncertain. Trimming pared 7 bases from V and 5 bases from J, leaving 12 bases between. Germline values: CDR1 MNHNY, CDR2 SVGAGI (reference sequence). The CDR3 length is 13 residues. The CDR3 loop is CASTLTGHQPQHF. The CDR3 nucleotides are TGTGCCAGCACTTTGACGGGCCATCAGCCCCAGCATTTT.

V is TRBV28 and J is TRBJ1-5, with a weak D call TRBD1 (5 bases). Germline-derived CDR1 and CDR2 are MDHEN and SYDVKM. This CDR3 comprises 16 residues. Trimming pared 11 bases from V and 4 bases from J, leaving 24 bases between. CDR3 sequence (DNA): TGTGCCTCCCTCGGGGCCGCTCCAAAATTAAATCAGCCCCAGCATTTT. Protein sequence: CASLGAAPKLNQPQHF.

This clonotype showed up just a few times. This rearrangement joins TRBV6-6 to TRBJ1-3; D is unresolved. Trimming shortened V by 0 bases and J by 4 bases, and 10 bases separated the two germline ends. The CDR3 covers 15 residues. CDR1 is MNHNY, CDR2 SVGAGI, per germline (reference sequence). The CDR3, as DNA: TGTGCCAGCAGTTACTCGATCGGACGGGGAAACACCATATATTTT. It specifies CASSYSIGRGNTIYF.

This sequence joins TRBV11-2 and TRBJ2-3, with 11 bases that match TRBD2. CDR1 is SGHAT and CDR2 is FQNNGV in the germline V gene. The CDR3 loop spans 22 amino acids. V gave up 0 bases and J gave up 5 bases; unmatched junction bases: 22. CDR3 coding DNA: TGTGCCAGCAGCTTAGATCTCCCACTAGCGGGGGTTCACATGGATTCGGGAGATACGCAGTATTTT. Translating gives CASSLDLPLAGVHMDSGDTQYF.

This clonotype was counted only a few times. V gene TRBV6-5 combines with J gene TRBJ2-7; tentative D call: TRBD2 (6 bases). Between the trimmed V and J ends, which lost 9 bases and 4 bases, there was a span of 19 bases. Looked up from germline, CDR1 is MNHEY and CDR2 is SVGAGI. The CDR3 runs 14 residues. Here the CDR3 reads CASSPSGDWYEQYF. In nucleotides, the CDR3 is TGTGCCAGTAGCCCCTCGGGGGACTGGTACGAGCAGTACTTC.

The V call is TRBV4-3, the J call TRBJ1-4; D unresolved. The length of the CDR3 is 15 residues. The germline gives CDR1 LGHNA, CDR2 YSLEER. The V and J ends lost 1 base and 14 bases respectively, with 20 bases between them. CDR3 coding DNA: TGCGCCAGCAGCCAAGCCCGGAACCCTCTGCGGAAGCTGTTTTTT. This gives the protein CASSQARNPLRKLFF.

The gene calls are TRBV20-1 and TRBJ2-6; the D is unclear. Germline V CDR1 and CDR2: DFQATT, SNEGSKA (reference sequence). V was cut by 7 bases and J by 0 bases, with 16 bases left in between. The CDR3 consists of 16 residues. CDR3 coding DNA: TGCAGTGTTCGTAGGGTCCTAGTCTCTGGGGCCAACGTCCTGACTTTC. Translated, it gives CSVRRVLVSGANVLTF.

There are a few counts of this clonotype. CDR3 sequence: CASSLSSGTGFNEQFF. CDR3 sequence (DNA): TGTGCCAGCAGCCTAAGTTCCGGGACAGGGTTCAATGAGCAGTTCTTC. V gene TRBV7-2 combines with J gene TRBJ2-1; 9 bases match TRBD1. Germline CDR1 is SGHTA and CDR2 is FQGNSA. J was trimmed by 6 bases and V by 5 bases; bases with no gene match: 11. This CDR3 has 16 amino acids. The variable domain in full, with the rest retrieved from reference TRBV7-2 and TRBJ2-1, is GAGVSQSPSNKVTEKGKDVELRCDPISGHTALYWYRQSLGQGLEFLIYFQGNSAPDKSGLPSDRFSAERTGGSVSTLTIQRTQQEDSAVYLCASSLSSGTGFNEQFFGPGTRLTVL.

This clonotype was seen a handful of times. This chain joins TRBV30 and TRBJ2-4, with D possibly called TRBD1 or TRBD2 (5 bases each). There are 16 residues in the CDR3. Between the trimmed V and J ends, which lost 2 bases and 0 bases, there was a span of 14 bases. The germline V gene has CDR1 GTSNPN and CDR2 SVGIG (reference sequence). This chain's CDR3 is CAWSTGTYLAKNIQYF. CDR3 DNA: TGTGCCTGGAGTACCGGGACCTACCTAGCCAAAAACATTCAGTACTTC.

V is TRBV20-1 and J is TRBJ1-1; D unclear. The CDR3 spans 14 residues. Per the germline V gene, CDR1 is DFQATT and CDR2 is SNEGSKA (reference sequence). V was clipped by 0 bases and J by 3 bases, with 11 bases between them. In DNA, the CDR3 is TGCAGTGCTAGAGATCGGACCGCTTACACTGAAGCTTTCTTT. Translated: CSARDRTAYTEAFF.

V and J are TRBV7-3 and TRBJ1-1; a possible D gene is TRBD1 (5 bases). The CDR3 sequence is 13 residues long. Germline CDR1 SGHTA, CDR2 FQGTGA. V lost 5 bases, J lost 7 bases, and 14 bases lay in between. For the CDR3, the DNA is TGTGCCAGCAGCCAGGGAGGGTTTGATGAAGCTTTCTTT. Translating it yields CASSQGGFDEAFF.